This T cell receptor beta chain was identified in a study of PD-1 blockade in classical Hodgkin lymphoma. Trimming took 3 bases from V and 5 from J, leaving 20 bases between them. This CDR3 comprises 16 residues. The germline CDR1 and CDR2 sequences are LGHNA and YNFKEQ. Assay used: immunoSEQ multiplex PCR; TCRdb lists only in-frame clones, some missing. The repertoire holds under 15,000 clones, with about 83% as singletons. Relapses following autologous stem cell transplantation were seen in all patients, with brentuximab vedotin exposure varying. Patients had relapsed/refractory classical Hodgkin lymphoma with complete response, partial response or progressive disease as best response.

The chain uses TRBV4-2 and TRBJ2-7, with D uncertain. The receptor was derived from a human donor with classical Hodgkin lymphoma. The source was peripheral blood mononuclear cells (PBMCs), collected at baseline. CDR3 sequence (DNA): TGTGCCAGCAGCCAGGAAAAAAACAGTGGGTTCGACGAGCAGTACTTC. As protein: CASSQEKNSGFDEQYF.